These 4 T cell receptor beta chains originate from one sample sequenced in a study of cytomegalovirus exposure and HLA in healthy donors. The study ran its PCR with 60 Vbeta and 13 Jbeta primers. Profiled with immunoSEQ multiplex PCR; TCRdb holds only in-frame clones, not every one. The sample contains approximately 190,000 clones, 75% to 80% of which appear only once. What was sequenced was PBMCs. Source of these receptors: a woman in her 30s in good health and CMV-seropositive.

The chain uses TRBV5-6 and TRBJ2-7; 11 bases agree with TRBD1. V was pared by 0 bases and J by 3 bases, with 5 bases of the junction left unmatched. Germline values: CDR1 SGHDT, CDR2 YYEEEE. The length of the CDR3 is 16 residues. Here the CDR3 reads CASSLASGTGGYEQYF. CDR3 nucleotide sequence: TGTGCCAGCAGCTTGGCCTCGGGGACAGGGGGCTACGAGCAGTACTTC.

The chain couples TRBV28 to TRBJ1-3, with unresolved D. V shed 6 bases and J shed 1 base, with 10 bases lying between them. CDR1 is MDHEN and CDR2 is SYDVKM in the germline V gene. The CDR3 runs 14 residues. The CDR3 here is CASSLIQSGNTIYF. The CDR3 nucleotides read TGTGCCAGCAGCCTTATCCAGTCTGGAAACACCATATATTTT.

This clone was picked up a small number of times. The chain joins TRBV7-2 to TRBJ1-2; D possibly corresponds to TRBD1 (6 bases). The CDR3 covers 15 residues. V lost 1 base and J lost 3, with 12 bases in between. CDR1 and CDR2 from the germline V gene are SGHTA and FQGNSA. The DNA of the CDR3 is TGTGCCAGCAGCTTAGGAACAGGGAATTACTATGGCTACACCTTC. Translating it yields CASSLGTGNYYGYTF.

This chain connects TRBV9 to TRBJ2-1; perhaps TRBD2 as D (6 bases). The CDR3 totals 17 residues. Germline V gene sequence: CDR1 SGDLS, CDR2 YYNGEE. V was clipped by 0 bases and J by 5 bases, with 18 bases between them. This CDR3 reads CASSVGERARLDNEQFF. For the CDR3, the DNA is TGTGCCAGCAGCGTAGGGGAGCGGGCAAGATTAGACAATGAGCAGTTCTTC.